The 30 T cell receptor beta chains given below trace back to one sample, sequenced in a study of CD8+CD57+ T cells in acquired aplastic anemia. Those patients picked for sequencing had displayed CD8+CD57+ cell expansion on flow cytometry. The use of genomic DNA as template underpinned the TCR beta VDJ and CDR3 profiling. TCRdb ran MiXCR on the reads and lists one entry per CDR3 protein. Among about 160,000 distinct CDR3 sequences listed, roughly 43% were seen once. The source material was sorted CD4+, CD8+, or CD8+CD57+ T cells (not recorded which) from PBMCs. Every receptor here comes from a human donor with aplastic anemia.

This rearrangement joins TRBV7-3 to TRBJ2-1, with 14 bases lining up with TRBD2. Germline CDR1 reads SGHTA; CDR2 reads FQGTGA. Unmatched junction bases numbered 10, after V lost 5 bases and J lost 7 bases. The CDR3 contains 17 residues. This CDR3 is CASSPKLGTSGSNEQFF. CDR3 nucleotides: TGTGCCAGCAGCCCAAAACTCGGGACTAGCGGGAGTAATGAGCAGTTCTTC.

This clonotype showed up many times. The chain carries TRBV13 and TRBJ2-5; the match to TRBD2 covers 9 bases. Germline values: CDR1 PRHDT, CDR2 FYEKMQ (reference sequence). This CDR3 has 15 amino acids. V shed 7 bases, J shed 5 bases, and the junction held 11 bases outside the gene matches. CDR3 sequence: CASKNRREGEETQYF. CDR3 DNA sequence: TGTGCCAGCAAGAATCGGCGGGAGGGCGAGGAGACCCAGTACTTC.

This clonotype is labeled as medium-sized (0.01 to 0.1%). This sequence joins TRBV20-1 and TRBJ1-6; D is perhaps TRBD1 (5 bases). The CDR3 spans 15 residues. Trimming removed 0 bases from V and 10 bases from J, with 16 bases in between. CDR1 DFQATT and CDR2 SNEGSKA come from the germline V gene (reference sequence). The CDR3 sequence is CSAREEGDWGSPLHF. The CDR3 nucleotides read TGCAGTGCTAGAGAGGAAGGGGACTGGGGATCACCCCTCCACTTT.

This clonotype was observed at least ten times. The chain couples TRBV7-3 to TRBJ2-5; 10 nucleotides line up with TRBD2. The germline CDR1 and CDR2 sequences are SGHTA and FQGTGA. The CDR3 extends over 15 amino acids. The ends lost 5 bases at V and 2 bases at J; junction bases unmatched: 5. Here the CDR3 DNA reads TGTGCCAGCAGCGAGAGCGGGAGGGAACAAGAGACCCAGTACTTC. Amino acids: CASSESGREQETQYF.

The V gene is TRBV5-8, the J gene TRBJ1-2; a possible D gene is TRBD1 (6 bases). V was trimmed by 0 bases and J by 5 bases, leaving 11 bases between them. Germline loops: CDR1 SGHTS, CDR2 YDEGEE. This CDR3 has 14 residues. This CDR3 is CASSLAPGQYGYTF. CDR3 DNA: TGTGCCAGCAGCTTGGCCCCCGGACAGTATGGCTACACCTTC.

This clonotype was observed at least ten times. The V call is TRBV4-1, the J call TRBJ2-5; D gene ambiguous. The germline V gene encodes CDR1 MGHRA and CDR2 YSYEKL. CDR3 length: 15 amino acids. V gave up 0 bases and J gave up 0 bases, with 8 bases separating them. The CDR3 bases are TGCGCCAGCAGCCAAGATACAGCCAACCAAGAGACCCAGTACTTC. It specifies CASSQDTANQETQYF.

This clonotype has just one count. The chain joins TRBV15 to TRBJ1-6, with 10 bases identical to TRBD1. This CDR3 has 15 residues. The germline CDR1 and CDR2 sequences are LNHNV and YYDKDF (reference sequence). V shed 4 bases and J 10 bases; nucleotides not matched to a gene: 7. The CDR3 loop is CATSTRTGGGSPLHF. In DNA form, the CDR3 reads TGTGCCACCAGCACCCGGACAGGGGGAGGCTCACCCCTCCACTTT.

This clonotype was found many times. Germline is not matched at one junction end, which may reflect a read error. The CDR3 sequence is CASSPSGGGQQFF. CDR3 bases: TGTGCTAGCAGCCCCTCGGGGGGGGGCCAGCAGTTCTTC. V and J are TRBV7-7 and TRBJ2-1; 8 bases are shared with TRBD2. The CDR3 is made up of 13 amino acids. Germline CDR1 is SSHAT and CDR2 is FNYEAQ (reference sequence).

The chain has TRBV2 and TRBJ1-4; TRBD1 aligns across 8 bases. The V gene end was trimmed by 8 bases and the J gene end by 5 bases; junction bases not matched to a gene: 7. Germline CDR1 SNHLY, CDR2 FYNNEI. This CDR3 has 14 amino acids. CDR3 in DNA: TGTGCCAGCGGGCCGGGACAGGAGAATGAAAAACTGTTTTTT. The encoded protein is CASGPGQENEKLFF. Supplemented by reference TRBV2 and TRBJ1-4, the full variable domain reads EPEVTQTPSHQVTQMGQEVILRCVPISNHLYFYWYRQILGQKVEFLVSFYNNEISEKSEIFDDQFSVERPDGSNFTLKIRSTKLEDSAMYFCASGPGQENEKLFFGSGTQLSVL.

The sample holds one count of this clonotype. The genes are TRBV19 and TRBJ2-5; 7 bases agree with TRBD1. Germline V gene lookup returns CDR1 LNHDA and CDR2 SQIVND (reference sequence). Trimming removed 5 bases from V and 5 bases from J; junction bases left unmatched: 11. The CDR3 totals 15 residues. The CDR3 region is CASSPTTGSEETQYF. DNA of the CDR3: TGTGCCAGTAGTCCGACGACAGGGTCCGAGGAGACCCAGTACTTC.

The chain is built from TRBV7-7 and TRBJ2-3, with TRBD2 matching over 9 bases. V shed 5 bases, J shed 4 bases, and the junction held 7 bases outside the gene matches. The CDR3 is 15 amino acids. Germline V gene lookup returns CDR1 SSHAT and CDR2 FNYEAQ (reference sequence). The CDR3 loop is CASSPGTSKADTQYF. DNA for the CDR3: TGTGCCAGCAGCCCTGGGACTAGCAAGGCAGATACGCAGTATTTT.

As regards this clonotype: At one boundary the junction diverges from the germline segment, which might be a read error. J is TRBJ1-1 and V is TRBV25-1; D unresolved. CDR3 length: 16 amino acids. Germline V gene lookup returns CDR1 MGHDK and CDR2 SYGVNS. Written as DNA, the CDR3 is TGTACCAGCAGTGAATTAGGGATCCGCGGGAACACTGAAGCTTTCTTT. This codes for CTSSELGIRGNTEAFF.

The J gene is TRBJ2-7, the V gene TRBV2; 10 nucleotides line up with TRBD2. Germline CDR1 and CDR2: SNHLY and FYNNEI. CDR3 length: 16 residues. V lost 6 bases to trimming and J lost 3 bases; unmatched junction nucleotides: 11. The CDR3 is CASSGTSGTSSYEQYF. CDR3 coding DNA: TGTGCCAGCAGCGGAACTAGCGGGACTAGCAGCTACGAGCAGTACTTC.

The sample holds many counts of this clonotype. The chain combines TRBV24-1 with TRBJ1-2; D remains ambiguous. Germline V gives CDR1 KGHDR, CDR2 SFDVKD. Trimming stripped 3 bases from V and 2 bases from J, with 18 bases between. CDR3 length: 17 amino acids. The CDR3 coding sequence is TGTGCCACCAGTGATGGGGTTGGGGATCCCATAAACTATGGCTACACCTTC. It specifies CATSDGVGDPINYGYTF.

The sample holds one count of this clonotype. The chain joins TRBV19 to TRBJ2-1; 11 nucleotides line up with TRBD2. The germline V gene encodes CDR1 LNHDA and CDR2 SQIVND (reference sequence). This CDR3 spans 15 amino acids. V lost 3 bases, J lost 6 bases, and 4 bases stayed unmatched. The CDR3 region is CASSMVAGGVNEQFF. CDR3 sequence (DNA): TGTGCCAGTAGTATGGTAGCGGGGGGGGTCAATGAGCAGTTCTTC.

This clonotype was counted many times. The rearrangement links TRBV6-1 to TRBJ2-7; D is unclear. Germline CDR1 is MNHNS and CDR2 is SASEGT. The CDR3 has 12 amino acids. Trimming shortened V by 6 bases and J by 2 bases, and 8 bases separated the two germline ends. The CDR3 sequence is CASRATAYEQYF. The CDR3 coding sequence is TGTGCCAGCAGGGCCACGGCCTACGAGCAGTACTTC.

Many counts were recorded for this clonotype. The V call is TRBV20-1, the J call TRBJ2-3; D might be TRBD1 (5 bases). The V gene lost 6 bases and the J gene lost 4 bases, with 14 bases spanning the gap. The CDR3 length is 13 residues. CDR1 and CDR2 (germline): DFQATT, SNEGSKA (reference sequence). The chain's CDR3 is CSARSSGPDTQYF. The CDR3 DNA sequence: TGCAGTGCACGTTCCTCAGGGCCAGATACGCAGTATTTT.

CDR3 protein: CASSGRSRDGPHNEQFF. The CDR3 bases are TGTGCCAGCAGCGGACGATCCCGGGACGGCCCCCACAATGAGCAGTTCTTC. The genes are TRBV9 and TRBJ2-1, with D possibly called TRBD1 or TRBD2 (5 bases each). V lost 3 bases, J lost 5 bases, and 21 bases lay in between. This CDR3 is built from 17 residues. From germline, CDR1 is SGDLS and CDR2 YYNGEE.

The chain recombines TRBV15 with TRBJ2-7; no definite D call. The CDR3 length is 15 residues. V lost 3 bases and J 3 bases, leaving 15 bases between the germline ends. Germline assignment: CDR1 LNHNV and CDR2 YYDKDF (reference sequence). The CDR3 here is CATSSLDGSYYEQYF. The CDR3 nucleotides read TGTGCCACCAGCAGCTTGGACGGATCTTACTACGAGCAGTACTTC.

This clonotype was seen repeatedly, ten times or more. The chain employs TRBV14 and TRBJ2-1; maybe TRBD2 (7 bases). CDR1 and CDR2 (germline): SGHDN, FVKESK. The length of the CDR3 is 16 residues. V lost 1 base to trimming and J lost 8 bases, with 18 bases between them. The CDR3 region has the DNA TGTGCCAGCAGCCAAGGAATGAGGGGGGGACGGTATGAGCAGTTCTTC. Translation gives CASSQGMRGGRYEQFF.

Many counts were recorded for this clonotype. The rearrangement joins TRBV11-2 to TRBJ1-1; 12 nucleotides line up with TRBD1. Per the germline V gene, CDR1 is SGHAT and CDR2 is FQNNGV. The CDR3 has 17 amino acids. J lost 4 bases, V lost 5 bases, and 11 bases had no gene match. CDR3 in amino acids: CASSRWDRGQGGTEAFF. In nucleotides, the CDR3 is TGTGCCAGCAGCCGTTGGGACAGGGGGCAAGGCGGCACTGAAGCTTTCTTT.

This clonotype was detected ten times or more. The DNA for the CDR3 is TGTGCCAGCAGTTCTCTGAGGGGGTCGGAAAAACTGTTTTTT. Amino acids: CASSSLRGSEKLFF. This sequence joins TRBV12-3 or TRBV12-4 and TRBJ1-4, with TRBD1 as a possible D gene (6 bases). The V gene lost 4 bases and the J gene lost 8 bases, with 14 bases spanning the gap. This CDR3 spans 14 amino acids.

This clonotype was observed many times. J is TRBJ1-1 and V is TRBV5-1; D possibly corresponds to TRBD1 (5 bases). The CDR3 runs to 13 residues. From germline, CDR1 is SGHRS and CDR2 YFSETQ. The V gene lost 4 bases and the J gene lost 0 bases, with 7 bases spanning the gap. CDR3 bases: TGCGCCAGCAGCCAAGGGGTGAACACTGAAGCTTTCTTT. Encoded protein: CASSQGVNTEAFF.

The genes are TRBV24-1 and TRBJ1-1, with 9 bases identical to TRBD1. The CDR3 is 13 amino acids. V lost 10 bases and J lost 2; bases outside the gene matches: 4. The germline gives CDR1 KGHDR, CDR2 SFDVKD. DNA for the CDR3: TGTGCCACTAGGGACAGGGCTAACACTGAAGCTTTCTTT. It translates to CATRDRANTEAFF.

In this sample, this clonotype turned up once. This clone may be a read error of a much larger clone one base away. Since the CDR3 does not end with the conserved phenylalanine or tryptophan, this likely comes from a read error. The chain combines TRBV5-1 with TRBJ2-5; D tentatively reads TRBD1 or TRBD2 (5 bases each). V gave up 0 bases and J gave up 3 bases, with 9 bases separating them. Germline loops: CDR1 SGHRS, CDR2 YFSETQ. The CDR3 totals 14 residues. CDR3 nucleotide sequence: TGCGCCAGCAGCTTGGAGAGGGGTGAAGAGACCCAGTACCTC. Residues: CASSLERGEETQYL.

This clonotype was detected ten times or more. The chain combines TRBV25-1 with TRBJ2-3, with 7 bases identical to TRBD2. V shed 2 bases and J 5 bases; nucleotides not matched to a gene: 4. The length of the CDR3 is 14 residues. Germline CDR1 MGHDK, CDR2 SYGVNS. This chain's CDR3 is CASSEARGRDTQYF. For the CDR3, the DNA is TGTGCCAGCAGTGAAGCGCGCGGGAGAGATACGCAGTATTTT.

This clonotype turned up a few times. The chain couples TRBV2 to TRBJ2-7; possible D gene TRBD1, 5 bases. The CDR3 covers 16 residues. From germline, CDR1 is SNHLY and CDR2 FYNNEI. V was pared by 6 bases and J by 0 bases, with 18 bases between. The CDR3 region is CASRPRGRILSYEQYF. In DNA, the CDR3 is TGTGCCAGCAGGCCTAGGGGCAGAATACTCTCCTACGAGCAGTACTTC.

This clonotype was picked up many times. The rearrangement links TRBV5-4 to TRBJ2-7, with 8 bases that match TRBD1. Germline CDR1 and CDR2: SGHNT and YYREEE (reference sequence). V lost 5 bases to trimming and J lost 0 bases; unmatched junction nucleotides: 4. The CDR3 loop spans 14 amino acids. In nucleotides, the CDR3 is TGTGCCAGCAGTCCCGGACAGGGCTCCTACGAGCAGTACTTC. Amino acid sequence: CASSPGQGSYEQYF.

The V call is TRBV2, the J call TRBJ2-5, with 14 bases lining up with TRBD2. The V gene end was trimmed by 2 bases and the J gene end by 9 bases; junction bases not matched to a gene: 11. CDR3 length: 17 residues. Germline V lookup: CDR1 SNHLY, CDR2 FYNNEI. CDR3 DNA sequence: TGTGCCAGCAGTGAACCGAAGGGACTAGCGGGAGTCGGGGCCCAGTACTTC. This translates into CASSEPKGLAGVGAQYF.

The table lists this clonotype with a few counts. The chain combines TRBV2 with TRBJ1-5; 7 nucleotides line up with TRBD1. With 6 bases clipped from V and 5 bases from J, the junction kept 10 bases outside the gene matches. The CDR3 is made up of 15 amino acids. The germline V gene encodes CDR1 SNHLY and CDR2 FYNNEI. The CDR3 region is CASRGAGGGDQPQHF. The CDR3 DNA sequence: TGTGCCAGCAGGGGCGCAGGGGGAGGGGATCAGCCCCAGCATTTT.